This TCR beta chain appears in the sequencing data of a study of shared clonotypes between healthy human individuals. Study-level points and caveats: Despite large depth, sorted-subset datasets appeared incompletely sequenced. It was observed that roughly 4.8% of naive CD4 clonotypes were shared across a handful of donors. Non-shared clonotypes had lower generation probabilities than those shared by all four donors.

Germline CDR1 MNHNY, CDR2 SVGAGI (reference sequence). This CDR3 is built from 15 residues. V gave up 0 bases and J gave up 2 bases, with 10 bases separating them. About this clone itself: Its antigen is unknown.

The table came from immunoSEQ multiplex PCR; TCRdb's copy has only in-frame clones and leaves some out. This table holds 1.6 million or so clones, approximately 98.5% found once. There were only Caucasian adults among the donors, and all lived in Nashville, Tennessee. The sample taken for sequencing was naive CD4+ T cells sorted from blood. The subset was: CD45RA+ positively selected. This receptor was obtained from a man younger than 45 in good health. The chain is built from TRBV6-6 and TRBJ2-5; the D is unclear. In nucleotides, the CDR3 is TGTGCCAGCAGTTACTCGATTTCACAGCAAGAGACCCAGTACTTC. This gives the protein CASSYSISQQETQYF.